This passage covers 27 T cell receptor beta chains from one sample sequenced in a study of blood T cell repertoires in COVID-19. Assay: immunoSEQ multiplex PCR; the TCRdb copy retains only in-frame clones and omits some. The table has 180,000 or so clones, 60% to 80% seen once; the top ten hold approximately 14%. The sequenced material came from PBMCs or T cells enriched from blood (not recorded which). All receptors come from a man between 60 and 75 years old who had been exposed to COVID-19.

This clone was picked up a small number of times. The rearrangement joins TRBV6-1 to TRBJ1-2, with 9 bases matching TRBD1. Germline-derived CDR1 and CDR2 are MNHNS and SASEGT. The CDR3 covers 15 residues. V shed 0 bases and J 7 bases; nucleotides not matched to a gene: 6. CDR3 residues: CASSEAGQGTAGYTF. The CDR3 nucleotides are TGTGCCAGCAGTGAAGCGGGACAGGGAACCGCTGGCTACACCTTC.

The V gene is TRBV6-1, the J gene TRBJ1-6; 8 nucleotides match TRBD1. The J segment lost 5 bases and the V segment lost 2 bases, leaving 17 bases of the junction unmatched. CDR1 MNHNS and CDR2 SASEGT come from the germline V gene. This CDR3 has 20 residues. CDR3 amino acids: CASSERGGTGHALNNSPLHF. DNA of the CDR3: TGTGCCAGCAGTGAACGAGGGGGGACAGGTCACGCCCTGAATAATTCACCCCTCCACTTT.

The CDR3 region is CSVQGPILNTEAFF. The CDR3 DNA follows: TGCAGCGTACAGGGCCCAATCTTGAACACTGAAGCTTTCTTT. The V and J genes are TRBV29-1 and TRBJ1-1, with D possibly being TRBD1 (6 bases). CDR1 and CDR2 from the germline V gene are SQVTM and ANQGSEA. The CDR3 extends over 14 amino acids. Deletions cut 6 bases from V and 0 bases from J, with 14 bases between.

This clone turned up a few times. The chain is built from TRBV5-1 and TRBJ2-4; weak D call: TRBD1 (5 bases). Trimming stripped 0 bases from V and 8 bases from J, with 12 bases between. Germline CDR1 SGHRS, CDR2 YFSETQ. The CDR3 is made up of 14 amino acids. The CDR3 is CASSLEGVGDIQYF. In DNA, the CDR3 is TGCGCCAGCAGCTTGGAAGGGGTGGGCGACATTCAGTACTTC.

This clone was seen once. The CDR3 DNA sequence: TGTGCCAGCAGACCCGGGACAGGGGGAAATTCACCCCTCCACTTT. Translating it yields CASRPGTGGNSPLHF. V and J are TRBV27 and TRBJ1-6, with 11 bases that match TRBD1. Trimming cost V 6 bases and J 7 bases; bases outside gene matches: 5. This CDR3 is built from 15 residues. Germline CDR1 is MNHEY and CDR2 is SMNVEV (reference sequence).

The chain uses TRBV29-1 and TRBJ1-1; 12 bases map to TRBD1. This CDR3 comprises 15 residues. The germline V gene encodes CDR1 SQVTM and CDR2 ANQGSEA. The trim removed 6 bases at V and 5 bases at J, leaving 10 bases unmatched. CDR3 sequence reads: CSVAGTGGPLTEAFF. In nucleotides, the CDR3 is TGCAGCGTGGCCGGGACAGGGGGCCCCTTAACTGAAGCTTTCTTT.

The DNA for the CDR3 is TGTGCCAGCAGTGCGACCCCAGGGGGCGCGAACACCGGGGAGCTGTTTTTT. Translation: CASSATPGGANTGELFF. The rearrangement uses TRBV6-1 and TRBJ2-2; 8 bases are a match to TRBD1. The CDR3 contains 17 residues. The trim removed 4 bases at V and 0 bases at J, leaving 7 bases unmatched. Germline CDR1 MNHNS, CDR2 SASEGT.

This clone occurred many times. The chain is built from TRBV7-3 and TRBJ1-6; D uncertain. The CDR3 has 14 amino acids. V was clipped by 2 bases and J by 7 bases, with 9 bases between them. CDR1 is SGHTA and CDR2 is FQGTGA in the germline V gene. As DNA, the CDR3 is TGTGCCAGCAGCTTAGAGGGCCGGAATTCACCCCTCCACTTT. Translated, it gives CASSLEGRNSPLHF.

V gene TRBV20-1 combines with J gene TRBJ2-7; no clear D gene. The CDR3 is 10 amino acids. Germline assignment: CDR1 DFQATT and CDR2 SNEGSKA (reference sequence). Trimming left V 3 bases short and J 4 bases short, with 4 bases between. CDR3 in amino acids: CSASQYEQYF. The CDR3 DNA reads TGCAGTGCTAGCCAGTACGAGCAGTACTTC.

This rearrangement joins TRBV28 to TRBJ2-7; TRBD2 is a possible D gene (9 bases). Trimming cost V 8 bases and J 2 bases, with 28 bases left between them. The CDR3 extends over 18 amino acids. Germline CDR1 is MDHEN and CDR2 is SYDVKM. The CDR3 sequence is CASGGGRGLAGLPYEQYF. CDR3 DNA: TGTGCCAGCGGGGGTGGCAGGGGGCTAGCGGGACTCCCCTACGAGCAGTACTTC.

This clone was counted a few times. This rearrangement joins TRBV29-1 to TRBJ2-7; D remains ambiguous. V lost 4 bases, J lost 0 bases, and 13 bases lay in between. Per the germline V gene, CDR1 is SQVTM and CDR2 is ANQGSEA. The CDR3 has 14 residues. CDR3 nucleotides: TGCAGCGTTGGGCTGCTTTCCAACTCCTACGAGCAGTACTTC. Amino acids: CSVGLLSNSYEQYF.

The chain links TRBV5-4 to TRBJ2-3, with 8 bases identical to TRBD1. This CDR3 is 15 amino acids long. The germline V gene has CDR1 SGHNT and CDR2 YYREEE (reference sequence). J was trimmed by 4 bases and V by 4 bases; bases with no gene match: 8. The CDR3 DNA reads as TGTGCCAGCAGCGGGAGGACAGGGTCCGCAGATACGCAGTATTTT. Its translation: CASSGRTGSADTQYF.

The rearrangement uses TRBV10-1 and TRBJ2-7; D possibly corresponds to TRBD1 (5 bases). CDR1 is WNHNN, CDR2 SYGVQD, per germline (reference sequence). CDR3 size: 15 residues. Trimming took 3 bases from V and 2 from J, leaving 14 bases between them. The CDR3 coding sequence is TGCGCCAGCAGTGAAGTGCCGGACAAACCCTACGAGCAGTACTTC. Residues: CASSEVPDKPYEQYF.

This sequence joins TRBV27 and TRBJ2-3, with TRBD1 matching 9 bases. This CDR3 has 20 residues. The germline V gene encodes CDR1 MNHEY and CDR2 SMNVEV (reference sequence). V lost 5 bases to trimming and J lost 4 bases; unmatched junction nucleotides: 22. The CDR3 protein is CASSPRRRDRVYIGADTQYF. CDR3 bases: TGTGCCAGCAGTCCACGGAGACGGGACAGGGTTTATATTGGGGCAGATACGCAGTATTTT.

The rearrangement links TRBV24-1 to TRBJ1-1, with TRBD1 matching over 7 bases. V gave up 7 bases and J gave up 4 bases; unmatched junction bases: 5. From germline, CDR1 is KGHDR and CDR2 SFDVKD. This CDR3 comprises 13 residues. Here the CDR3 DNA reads TGTGCCACCAGCCGACAGGGCGGCACTGAAGCTTTCTTT. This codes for CATSRQGGTEAFF.

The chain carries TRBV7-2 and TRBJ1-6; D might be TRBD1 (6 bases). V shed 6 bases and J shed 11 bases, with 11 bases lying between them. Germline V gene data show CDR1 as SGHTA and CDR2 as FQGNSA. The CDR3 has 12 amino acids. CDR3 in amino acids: CASREGGTPLHF. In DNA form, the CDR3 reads TGTGCCAGCAGGGAAGGGGGAACACCCCTCCACTTT.

The CDR3 reads CASSGGLANEKLFF. For the CDR3, the DNA is TGTGCCAGCAGCGGGGGGTTGGCTAATGAAAAACTGTTTTTT. This chain links TRBV3-1 (or the pseudogene TRBV3-2) with TRBJ1-4; TRBD1 is a possible D gene (5 bases). Germline lookup yields CDR1 LGHDT and CDR2 YNNKEL (reference sequence). There are 14 residues in the CDR3. The V gene lost 5 bases and the J gene lost 3 bases, with 10 bases spanning the gap.

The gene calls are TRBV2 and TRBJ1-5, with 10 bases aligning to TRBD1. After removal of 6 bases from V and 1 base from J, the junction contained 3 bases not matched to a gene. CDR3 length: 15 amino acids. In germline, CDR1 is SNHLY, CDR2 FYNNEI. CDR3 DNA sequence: TGTGCCAGCAGCCAGGACAGGGGGAGCAATCAGCCCCAGCATTTT. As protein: CASSQDRGSNQPQHF.

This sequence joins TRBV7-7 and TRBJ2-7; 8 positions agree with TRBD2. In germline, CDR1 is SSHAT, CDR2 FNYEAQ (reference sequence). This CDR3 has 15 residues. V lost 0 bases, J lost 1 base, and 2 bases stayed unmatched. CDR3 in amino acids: CASSLAASGSYEQYF. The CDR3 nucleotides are TGTGCCAGCAGCTTAGCGGCTAGCGGGTCCTACGAGCAGTACTTC.

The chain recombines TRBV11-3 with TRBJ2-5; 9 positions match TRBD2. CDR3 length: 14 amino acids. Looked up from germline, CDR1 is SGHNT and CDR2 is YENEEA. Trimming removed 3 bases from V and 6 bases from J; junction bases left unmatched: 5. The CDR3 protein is CASSFGRGGKTQYF. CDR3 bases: TGTGCCAGCAGCTTTGGGCGGGGGGGGAAGACCCAGTACTTC.

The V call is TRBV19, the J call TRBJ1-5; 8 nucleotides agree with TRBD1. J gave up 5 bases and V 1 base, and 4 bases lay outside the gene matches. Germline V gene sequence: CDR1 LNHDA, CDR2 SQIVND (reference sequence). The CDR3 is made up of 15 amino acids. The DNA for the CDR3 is TGTGCCAGTAGTATAGTCGGACAGGGATATCAGCCCCAGCATTTT. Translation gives CASSIVGQGYQPQHF.

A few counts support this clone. The CDR3 DNA is TGTGCCAGCAGCCGCCCCGGGACTCCCCCCTACGAGCAGTACTTC. It specifies CASSRPGTPPYEQYF. The V call is TRBV7-9, the J call TRBJ2-7; a possible D gene is TRBD2 (6 bases). The CDR3 has 15 amino acids. Between the trimmed V and J ends, which lost 5 bases and 2 bases, there was a span of 16 bases. CDR1 SEHNR and CDR2 FQNEAQ come from the germline V gene (reference sequence).

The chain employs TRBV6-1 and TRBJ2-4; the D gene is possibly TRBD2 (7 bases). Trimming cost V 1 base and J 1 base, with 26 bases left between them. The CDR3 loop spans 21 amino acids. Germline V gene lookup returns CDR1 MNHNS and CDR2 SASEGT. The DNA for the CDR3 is TGTGCCAGCAGTGAAGACGGACTGGGGGGCCTAGCGGCTAGTGCCAAAAACATTCAGTACTTC. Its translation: CASSEDGLGGLAASAKNIQYF.

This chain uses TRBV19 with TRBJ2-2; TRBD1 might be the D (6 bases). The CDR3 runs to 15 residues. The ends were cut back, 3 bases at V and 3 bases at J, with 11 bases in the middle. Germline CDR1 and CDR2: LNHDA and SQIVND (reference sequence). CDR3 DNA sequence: TGTGCCAGTAGTATGGGGACACTTGACACCGGGGAGCTGTTTTTT. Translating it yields CASSMGTLDTGELFF.

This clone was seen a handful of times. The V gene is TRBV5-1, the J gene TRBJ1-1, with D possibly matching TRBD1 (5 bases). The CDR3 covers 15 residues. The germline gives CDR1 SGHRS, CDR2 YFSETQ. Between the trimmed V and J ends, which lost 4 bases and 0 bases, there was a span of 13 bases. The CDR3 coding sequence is TGCGCCAGCAGCCTCGGACACTCCATGAACACTGAAGCTTTCTTT. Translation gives CASSLGHSMNTEAFF.

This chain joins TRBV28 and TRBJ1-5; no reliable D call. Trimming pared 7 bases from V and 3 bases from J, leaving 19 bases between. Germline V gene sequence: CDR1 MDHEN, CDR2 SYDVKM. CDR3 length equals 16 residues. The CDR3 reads CASNSGKGVNNQPQHF. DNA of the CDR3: TGTGCCAGCAACTCGGGGAAGGGCGTGAACAATCAGCCCCAGCATTTT. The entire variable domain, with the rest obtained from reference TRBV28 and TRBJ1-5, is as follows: DVKVTQSSRYLVKRTGEKVFLECVQDMDHENMFWYRQDPGLGLRLIYFSYDVKMKEKGDIPEGYSVSREKKERFSLILESASTNQTSMYLCASNSGKGVNNQPQHFGDGTRLSIL.

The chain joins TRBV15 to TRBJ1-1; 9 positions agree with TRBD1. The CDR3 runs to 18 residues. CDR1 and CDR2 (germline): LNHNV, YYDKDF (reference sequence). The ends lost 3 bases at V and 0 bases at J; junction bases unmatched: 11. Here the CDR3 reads CATSSPDRGVFLNTEAFF. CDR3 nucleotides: TGTGCCACCAGCAGTCCTGACAGGGGGGTTTTTCTGAACACTGAAGCTTTCTTT.